This T cell receptor beta chain was sequenced during a study of Ad26.COV2.S vaccination and SARS-CoV-2 variants. In the study overall: The authors gave Ad26.COV2.S intramuscularly, either once or twice 56 days apart. Notes on the study in general: Reports say spike-specific CD8+ and CD4+ T cell responses covered substantial breadth after vaccination.

To note about this clone: Its antigen is unidentified.

Treatment reported: 15 to 20 received Ad26.COV2.S at low or high dose, single or two shots; about 5 received placebo; per-sample allocation not given. Samples analyzed were those drawn on day 63 after the first vaccine or placebo injection. It was Wuhan-strain SARS-CoV-2 spike that the Ad26 vaccine vector expressed. The data were produced by immunoSEQ multiplex PCR, yet TCRdb's version contains in-frame clones alone and is incomplete. The sample has hundreds of thousands of clones; roughly 89% are singletons. The sequences come from peripheral blood, collected in a trial of Ad26.COV2.S vaccine versus placebo. This TCR was sampled from a person aged 18-65 years who received the Ad26.COV2.S COVID-19 vaccine or a placebo.

The CDR3 region is CASSFEGALYNSPLHF. CDR3 nucleotides: TGTGCCAGCAGTTTCGAGGGGGCGTTGTATAATTCACCCCTCCACTTT. This chain links TRBV6-5 with TRBJ1-6, with 7 nucleotides matching TRBD1. V lost 4 bases, J lost 4 bases, and 7 bases stayed unmatched. The CDR3 runs to 16 residues. CDR1 MNHEY and CDR2 SVGAGI come from the germline V gene.